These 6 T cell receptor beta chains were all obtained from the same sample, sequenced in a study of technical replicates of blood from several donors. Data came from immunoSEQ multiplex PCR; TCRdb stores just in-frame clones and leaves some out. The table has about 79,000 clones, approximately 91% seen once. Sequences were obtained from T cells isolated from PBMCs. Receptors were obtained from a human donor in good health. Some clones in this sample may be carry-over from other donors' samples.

The CDR3 coding sequence is TGTGCCAGCAGTCGTAACACCGGGGAGCTGTTTTTT. This translates into CASSRNTGELFF. The V and J genes are TRBV6-5 and TRBJ2-2, with D uncertain. Deletions cut 5 bases from V and 2 bases from J, with 3 bases between. The CDR3 consists of 12 residues. The germline V gene encodes CDR1 MNHEY and CDR2 SVGAGI.

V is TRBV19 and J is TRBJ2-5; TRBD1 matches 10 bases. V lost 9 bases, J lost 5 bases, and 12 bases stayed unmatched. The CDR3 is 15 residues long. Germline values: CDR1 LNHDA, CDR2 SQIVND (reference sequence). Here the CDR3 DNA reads TGTGCCAGCCAAAACCGGGACAGGGGAGCGGAGACCCAGTACTTC. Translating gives CASQNRDRGAETQYF.

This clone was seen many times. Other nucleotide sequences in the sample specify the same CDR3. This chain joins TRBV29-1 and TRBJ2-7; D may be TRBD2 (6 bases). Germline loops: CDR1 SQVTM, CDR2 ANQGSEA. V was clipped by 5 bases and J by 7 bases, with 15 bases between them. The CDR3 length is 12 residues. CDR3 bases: TGCAGCGTTCGGGGGACCAGCATGGAGCAGTACTTC. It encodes CSVRGTSMEQYF.

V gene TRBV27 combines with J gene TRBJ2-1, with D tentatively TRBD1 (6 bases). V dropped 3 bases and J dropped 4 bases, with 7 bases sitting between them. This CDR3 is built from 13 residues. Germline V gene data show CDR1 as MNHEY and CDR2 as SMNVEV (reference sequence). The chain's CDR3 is CASSFDRYNEQFF. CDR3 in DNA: TGTGCCAGCAGTTTTGACAGGTACAATGAGCAGTTCTTC.

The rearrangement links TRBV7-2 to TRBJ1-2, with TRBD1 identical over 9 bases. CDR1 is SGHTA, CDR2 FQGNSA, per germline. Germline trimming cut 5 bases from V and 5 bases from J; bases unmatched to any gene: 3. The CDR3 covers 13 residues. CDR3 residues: CASSLQGAYGYTF. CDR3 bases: TGTGCCAGCAGCCTACAGGGGGCGTATGGCTACACCTTC. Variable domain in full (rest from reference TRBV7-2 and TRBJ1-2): GAGVSQSPSNKVTEKGKDVELRCDPISGHTALYWYRQSLGQGLEFLIYFQGNSAPDKSGLPSDRFSAERTGGSVSTLTIQRTQQEDSAVYLCASSLQGAYGYTFGSGTRLTVV.

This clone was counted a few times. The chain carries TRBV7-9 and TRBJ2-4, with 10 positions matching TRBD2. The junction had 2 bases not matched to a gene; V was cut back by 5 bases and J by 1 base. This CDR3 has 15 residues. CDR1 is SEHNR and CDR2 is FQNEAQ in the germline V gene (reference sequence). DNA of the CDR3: TGTGCCAGCAGCCGAGCGGGAGGGGCCAAAAACATTCAGTACTTC. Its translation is CASSRAGGAKNIQYF.